This entry describes one T cell receptor (beta chain). Within the library, unique molecular identifiers were attached to each individual cDNA molecule. Per the original methods: There were a median of approximately 96,000 TCRs per sample, with a range from roughly 23,224 to 750,000. TCRdb reprocessed the reads via MiXCR and lists one record per CDR3 protein. For this entry, the V and J calls and clone size follow TCRdb and not the study's own pipeline. There are approximately 4,900 distinct CDR3 sequences in the sample; approximately 60% occur only once, and 4% lies in the top ten. The record originates from a study of human T cells and chemical hapten exposure. Germline values: CDR1 SGHRS, CDR2 YFSETQ. This CDR3 is built from 14 residues. V was clipped by 4 bases and J by 3 bases, with 14 bases between them. Noted treatment: therapeutic diphenylcyclopropenone sensitization with weekly scalp DPC. The study drew its donors from alopecia patients who were 18 to 70 years old and suitable for DPC.

The sequences come from whole blood, collected before DPC sensitization or 2, 6, or about 24 weeks after (not recorded which). The rearrangement joins TRBV5-1 to TRBJ2-7, with D perhaps TRBD2 (5 bases). This sequence was found in an adult with alopecia areata. Some clones in this sample may be carry-over from other donors' samples. This table probably holds off-target reads from a library built for another chain. Written as DNA, the CDR3 is TGCGCCAGCAGCGCTGCGGGCCCCTTCTACGAGCAGTACTTC. Translating it yields CASSAAGPFYEQYF.